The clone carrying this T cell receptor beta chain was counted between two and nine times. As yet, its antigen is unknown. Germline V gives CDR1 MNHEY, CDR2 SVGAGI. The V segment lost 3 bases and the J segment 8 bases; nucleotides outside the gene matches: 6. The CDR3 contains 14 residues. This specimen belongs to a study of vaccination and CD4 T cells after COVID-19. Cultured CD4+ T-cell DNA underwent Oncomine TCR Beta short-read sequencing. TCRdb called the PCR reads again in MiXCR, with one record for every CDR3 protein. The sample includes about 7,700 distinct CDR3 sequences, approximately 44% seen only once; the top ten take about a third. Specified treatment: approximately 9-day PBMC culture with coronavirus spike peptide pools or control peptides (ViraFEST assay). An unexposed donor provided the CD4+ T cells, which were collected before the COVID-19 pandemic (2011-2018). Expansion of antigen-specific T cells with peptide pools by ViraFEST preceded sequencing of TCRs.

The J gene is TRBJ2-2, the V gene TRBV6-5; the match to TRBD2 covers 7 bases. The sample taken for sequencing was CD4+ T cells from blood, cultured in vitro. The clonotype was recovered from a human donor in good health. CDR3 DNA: TGTGCCAGCAGTTATACGGGGGGAGCGGGGGAGCTGTTTTTT. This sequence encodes CASSYTGGAGELFF.